These 25 T cell receptor beta chains came from one sample sequenced in a study of CD8 T cells in Susac syndrome. Random-hexamer reverse transcription was applied to roughly 0.5 to 1 ug RNA. One entry per CDR3 protein results from TCRdb running MiXCR on the immunoSEQ multiplex PCR reads. This sample yields some 110,000 distinct CDR3 sequences, of which 93% are seen a single time; approximately 0.093% belongs to the top ten. Sample: CD4+ T cells from PBMCs. The receptors come from a human donor with multiple sclerosis.

CDR3 in amino acids: CASSFTAAHTDTQYF. The CDR3 DNA sequence: TGTGCCAGCAGCTTTACGGCGGCCCACACAGATACGCAGTATTTT. This chain joins TRBV3-1 and TRBJ2-3; D is undetermined. The CDR3 totals 15 residues. Trimming cost V 5 bases and J 2 bases, with 14 bases left between them. Germline V CDR1 and CDR2: LGHDT, YNNKEL (reference sequence).

The chain combines TRBV30 with TRBJ2-1; 7 nucleotides agree with TRBD1. CDR3 length equals 15 residues. From germline, CDR1 is GTSNPN and CDR2 SVGIG (reference sequence). The J segment lost 4 bases and the V segment lost 4 bases, leaving 10 bases of the junction unmatched. The DNA for the CDR3 is TGTGCCTGGACTGTGGGGGACAGACGTTACAATGAGCAGTTCTTC. This translates into CAWTVGDRRYNEQFF. Complete variable domain (other parts from reference TRBV30 and TRBJ2-1): SQTIHQWPATLVQPVGSPLSLECTVEGTSNPNLYWYRQAAGRGLQLLFYSVGIGQISSEVPQNLSASRPQDRQFILSSKKLLLSDSGFYLCAWTVGDRRYNEQFFGPGTRLTVL.

The chain carries TRBV25-1 and TRBJ1-1; D unresolved. V lost 6 bases and J lost 6, with 14 bases in between. Germline CDR1 and CDR2: MGHDK and SYGVNS. CDR3 length: 13 residues. The CDR3 reads CASSEEGRSEAFF. For the CDR3, the DNA is TGTGCCAGCAGCGAGGAGGGTAGGTCTGAAGCTTTCTTT.

This clonotype was counted a few times. V usage is TRBV30 and J usage is TRBJ1-4, with TRBD1 identical over 7 bases. This CDR3 spans 15 amino acids. The V and J ends lost 2 bases and 5 bases, in that order; junction bases with no gene match: 8. Germline V gives CDR1 GTSNPN, CDR2 SVGIG (reference sequence). As DNA, the CDR3 is TGTGCCTGGAGTAGGGGTTTGACAGGGAATGAAAAACTGTTTTTT. Translating gives CAWSRGLTGNEKLFF.

The count of this clonotype is one. This chain uses TRBV24-1 with TRBJ1-5; the D is unclear. Germline V gene data show CDR1 as KGHDR and CDR2 as SFDVKD. Trimming stripped 3 bases from V and 5 bases from J, with 10 bases between. This CDR3 region has 14 residues. DNA for the CDR3: TGTGCCACCAGTGATCCCCTGGGCCATCAGCCCCAGCATTTT. Residues: CATSDPLGHQPQHF.

CDR3 nucleotide sequence: TGTGCCAGCTCACCCCCGATTGGAACTGGGGCCAACGTCCTGACTTTC. Residues: CASSPPIGTGANVLTF. This rearrangement joins TRBV18 to TRBJ2-6; D ambiguous. Trimming took 3 bases from V and 2 from J, leaving 11 bases between them. This CDR3 has 16 amino acids. Looked up from germline, CDR1 is KGHSH and CDR2 is LQKENI.

J is TRBJ2-5 and V is TRBV11-1, with D possibly being TRBD1 or TRBD2 (5 bases each). CDR3 length equals 15 residues. Germline CDR1 and CDR2: SGHAT and FQDESV (reference sequence). V lost 5 bases and J 1 base, leaving 14 bases between the germline ends. The CDR3 here is CASSRASGPQETQYF. The CDR3 DNA reads as TGTGCCAGCAGCAGAGCCTCGGGGCCCCAAGAGACCCAGTACTTC.

The chain carries TRBV20-1 and TRBJ2-2; D possibly corresponds to TRBD1 (6 bases). V lost 5 bases and J lost 4, with 17 bases in between. Germline-derived CDR1 and CDR2 are DFQATT and SNEGSKA (reference sequence). This CDR3 has 15 amino acids. CDR3 protein: CSASGVPAGTGELFF. DNA of the CDR3: TGCAGTGCTTCAGGGGTACCGGCGGGCACCGGGGAGCTGTTTTTT.

The chain links TRBV19 to TRBJ2-7, with 7 bases that match TRBD2. The CDR3 runs 14 residues. After removal of 4 bases from V and 6 bases from J, the junction contained 9 bases not matched to a gene. CDR1 and CDR2 from the germline V gene are LNHDA and SQIVND (reference sequence). The CDR3 here is CASSTSGTTVEQYF. For the CDR3, the DNA is TGTGCCAGTAGTACGTCCGGGACTACTGTCGAGCAGTACTTC.

The V and J genes are TRBV12-3 or TRBV12-4 and TRBJ1-2; D not resolved. The length of the CDR3 is 17 residues. Trimming removed 5 bases at V and 6 bases at J, with 25 bases between. The CDR3 here is CASSRSGPAMARNGYTF. The CDR3 nucleotides are TGTGCCAGCAGTCGATCCGGTCCAGCTATGGCAAGAAATGGCTACACCTTC.

The V call is TRBV3-1, the J call TRBJ2-7, with D maybe TRBD1 (5 bases). CDR1 is LGHDT and CDR2 is YNNKEL in the germline V gene (reference sequence). The CDR3 is 14 amino acids. Trimming stripped 5 bases from V and 3 bases from J, with 14 bases between. CDR3 DNA sequence: TGTGCCAGCAGCGCCCGGACACCCTTCTACGAGCAGTACTTC. As protein: CASSARTPFYEQYF.

The rearrangement uses TRBV30 and TRBJ1-1, with TRBD1 matching over 10 bases. V trimming: 3 bases; J trimming: 5 bases; junction bases outside the gene matches: 18. Looked up from germline, CDR1 is GTSNPN and CDR2 is SVGIG (reference sequence). This CDR3 is 18 amino acids long. CDR3 amino acids: CAWRPPLGDRGPGTEAFF. CDR3 nucleotide sequence: TGTGCCTGGAGACCCCCCCTAGGGGACAGGGGCCCTGGAACTGAAGCTTTCTTT.

This clonotype appeared a single time. J is TRBJ2-5 and V is TRBV14; D not certain. Germline CDR1 SGHDN, CDR2 FVKESK. V was shortened by 6 bases and J by 2 bases, with 16 bases between the two germline ends. The CDR3 runs to 15 residues. CDR3 in amino acids: CASSHRGRTQETQYF. The DNA of the CDR3 is TGTGCCAGCAGTCACCGTGGCAGAACACAAGAGACCCAGTACTTC.

The rearrangement links TRBV5-8 to TRBJ1-6; TRBD1 might be the D (6 bases). Germline CDR1 SGHTS, CDR2 YDEGEE. CDR3 length equals 17 residues. Trimming cost V 4 bases and J 10 bases, with 24 bases left between them. CDR3 bases: TGTGCCAGCAGCCACCGGACGTACGGGGGCAGGAGGTCACCCCTCCACTTT. Protein product: CASSHRTYGGRRSPLHF.

The rearrangement joins TRBV7-2 to TRBJ2-5; TRBD2 aligns across 11 bases. Germline V lookup: CDR1 SGHTA, CDR2 FQGNSA. The ends lost 3 bases at V and 7 bases at J; junction bases unmatched: 13. CDR3 size: 17 residues. The CDR3 region is CASSLSLAGAIMGTQYF. CDR3 sequence (DNA): TGTGCCAGCAGCTTGTCACTAGCGGGGGCCATAATGGGGACCCAGTACTTC.

This clonotype has just a few counts. The J gene is TRBJ1-2, the V gene TRBV5-1, with 7 bases aligning to TRBD1. The CDR3 loop spans 13 amino acids. The J segment lost 2 bases and the V segment lost 4 bases, leaving 2 bases of the junction unmatched. The V gene's germline CDR1 is SGHRS and CDR2 YFSETQ. The CDR3 protein is CASSPGQNYGYTF. CDR3 nucleotides: TGCGCCAGCAGCCCGGGACAGAACTATGGCTACACCTTC.

CDR3 DNA sequence: TGTGCCAGCAGCTCGGGACAGTGGAATCAGCCCCAGCATTTT. Translated: CASSSGQWNQPQHF. This sequence joins TRBV7-3 and TRBJ1-5, with 7 bases lining up with TRBD1. The J segment lost 4 bases and the V segment lost 4 bases, leaving 4 bases of the junction unmatched. CDR3 length: 14 residues. The germline V gene encodes CDR1 SGHTA and CDR2 FQGTGA.

The chain couples TRBV7-2 to TRBJ2-3; D might be TRBD1 (6 bases). The CDR3 totals 16 residues. From germline, CDR1 is SGHTA and CDR2 FQGNSA. The V end lost 5 bases, the J end lost 14 bases, and 29 bases lay between the germline ends. CDR3 sequence reads: CASSPLGSNRVGVSYF. The CDR3 DNA reads TGTGCCAGCAGCCCTTTAGGTTCGAACAGGGTAGGGGTATCGTATTTT. Combining the CDR3 with reference TRBV7-2 and TRBJ2-3 gives the whole variable domain GAGVSQSPSNKVTEKGKDVELRCDPISGHTALYWYRQSLGQGLEFLIYFQGNSAPDKSGLPSDRFSAERTGGSVSTLTIQRTQQEDSAVYLCASSPLGSNRVGVSYFGPGTRLTVL.

This chain links TRBV5-4 with TRBJ2-7; no firm D call. The CDR3 is 11 amino acids. Germline CDR1 SGHNT, CDR2 YYREEE (reference sequence). Deletions cut 1 base from V and 6 bases from J, with 5 bases between. CDR3 nucleotide sequence: TGTGCCAGCAGCTTGAACCGCGAGCAGTACTTC. Translation gives CASSLNREQYF.

The chain is built from TRBV6-1 and TRBJ1-4; weak D call: TRBD1 (6 bases). The germline gives CDR1 MNHNS, CDR2 SASEGT. The V and J ends lost 8 bases and 2 bases respectively, with 18 bases between them. The CDR3 is 16 amino acids. CDR3 sequence reads: CASGKGGGQTNEKLFF. DNA for the CDR3: TGTGCCAGCGGGAAAGGCGGAGGACAGACTAATGAAAAACTGTTTTTT.

The rearrangement joins TRBV30 to TRBJ2-5; D possibly corresponds to TRBD2 (5 bases). The germline V gene encodes CDR1 GTSNPN and CDR2 SVGIG (reference sequence). Trimming stripped 0 bases from V and 4 bases from J, with 9 bases between. This CDR3 is built from 13 residues. The CDR3 region has the DNA TGTGCCTGGAGTGTTGAGGGCCGAGAGACCCAGTACTTC. Amino acids: CAWSVEGRETQYF.

The chain employs TRBV19 and TRBJ2-6, with D unresolved. CDR3 size: 13 residues. The germline CDR1 and CDR2 sequences are LNHDA and SQIVND (reference sequence). V lost 8 bases, J lost 5 bases, and 10 bases lay in between. DNA of the CDR3: TGTGCCAGTCGGACCGGCTGGGCCAACGTCCTGACTTTC. Translating it yields CASRTGWANVLTF. Drawing the rest from reference TRBV19 and TRBJ2-6, the complete variable domain is DGGITQSPKYLFRKEGQNVTLSCEQNLNHDAMYWYRQDPGQGLRLIYYSQIVNDFQKGDIAEGYSVSREKKESFPLTVTSAQKNPTAFYLCASRTGWANVLTFGAGSRLTVL.

This chain connects TRBV12-3 or TRBV12-4 to TRBJ1-2; TRBD1 aligns across 10 bases. The length of the CDR3 is 17 residues. J was trimmed by 0 bases and V by 5 bases; bases with no gene match: 9. Here the CDR3 reads CASSPRTGGIPNYGYTF. In DNA form, the CDR3 reads TGTGCCAGCAGTCCGCGGACAGGGGGAATACCTAACTATGGCTACACCTTC.

The V call is TRBV7-2, the J call TRBJ1-2; D gene unclear. Per the germline V gene, CDR1 is SGHTA and CDR2 is FQGNSA. The CDR3 consists of 11 residues. V was pared by 4 bases and J by 10 bases, with 10 bases between. The CDR3, as DNA: TGTGCCAGCAGCTCGACAATCACCTACACCTTC. Protein sequence: CASSSTITYTF.

This chain connects TRBV3-1 to TRBJ2-3; D is perhaps TRBD1 or TRBD2 (5 bases each). In germline, CDR1 is LGHDT, CDR2 YNNKEL (reference sequence). The germline V and J ends were trimmed by 4 bases and 6 bases, with 20 bases remaining between them. This CDR3 has 16 residues. This CDR3 reads CASSPQPGPSSDTQYF. For the CDR3, the DNA is TGTGCCAGCAGCCCCCAACCGGGACCATCCTCGGATACGCAGTATTTT.